Presented here are 21 T cell receptor beta chains from one specimen sequenced in a study of cytomegalovirus exposure and HLA in healthy donors. Data came from immunoSEQ multiplex PCR; TCRdb stores just in-frame clones and leaves some out. There are approximately 270,000 clones in the sample; less than 90% occur only once, and more than 10% lies in the top ten. Sequenced input: PBMCs. The receptors were gathered from a man in his late teens or twenties in good health and CMV-seropositive.

V is TRBV18 and J is TRBJ1-4, with 8 bases matching TRBD1. Germline V gene sequence: CDR1 KGHSH, CDR2 LQKENI. The ends lost 1 base at V and 8 bases at J; junction bases unmatched: 9. The CDR3 sequence is 16 residues long. CDR3 sequence: CASSPQPPGGREKLFF. The DNA for the CDR3 is TGTGCCAGCTCACCACAACCCCCAGGGGGCAGAGAAAAACTGTTTTTT.

The chain carries TRBV5-4 and TRBJ1-2, with D possibly matching TRBD1 (6 bases). V was pared by 1 base and J by 9 bases, with 10 bases between. The CDR3 has 12 residues. Germline CDR1 reads SGHNT; CDR2 reads YYREEE (reference sequence). CDR3 amino acids: CASSLNRDRYTF. DNA for the CDR3: TGTGCCAGCAGCTTGAACAGGGATCGCTACACCTTC. Full variable domain (outside the CDR3, taken from reference TRBV5-4 and TRBJ1-2): ETGVTQSPTHLIKTRGQQVTLRCSSQSGHNTVSWYQQALGQGPQFIFQYYREEENGRGNFPPRFSGLQFPNYSSELNVNALELDDSALYLCASSLNRDRYTFGSGTRLTVV.

V gene TRBV5-1 combines with J gene TRBJ2-1; D perhaps matches TRBD1 (6 bases). In germline, CDR1 is SGHRS, CDR2 YFSETQ. CDR3 length equals 16 residues. The V gene lost 5 bases and the J gene lost 0 bases, with 15 bases spanning the gap. CDR3 sequence reads: CASSSLGAGSYNEQFF. CDR3 nucleotide sequence: TGCGCCAGCAGTTCATTGGGGGCGGGCTCCTACAATGAGCAGTTCTTC.

V gene TRBV5-4 combines with J gene TRBJ2-1; possibly TRBD2 for D (6 bases). The CDR3 runs to 15 residues. Germline V lookup: CDR1 SGHNT, CDR2 YYREEE (reference sequence). V lost 5 bases to trimming and J lost 8 bases, with 20 bases between them. Here the CDR3 DNA reads TGTGCCAGCAGTCTTAGCGGATCTCTGGGGTATGAGCAGTTCTTC. Amino acids: CASSLSGSLGYEQFF.

The CDR3 region has the DNA TGTGCCAGCAGTTACAGGGTAGCGCAGCCCCAGCATTTT. Its protein is CASSYRVAQPQHF. This chain uses TRBV6-5 with TRBJ1-5; D ambiguous. Germline loops: CDR1 MNHEY, CDR2 SVGAGI. The CDR3 consists of 13 residues. V was clipped by 2 bases and J by 7 bases, with 9 bases between them.

This clone was recorded only once. This chain uses TRBV28 with TRBJ2-7; 8 nucleotides align to TRBD2. The CDR3 covers 15 residues. The germline CDR1 and CDR2 sequences are MDHEN and SYDVKM. Trimming cost V 7 bases and J 2 bases; bases outside gene matches: 10. CDR3 sequence: CASTPSREGTYEQYF. The CDR3 bases are TGTGCCAGCACCCCCAGCCGGGAGGGCACCTACGAGCAGTACTTC.

The chain recombines TRBV6-1 with TRBJ2-7; 7 positions agree with TRBD1. V lost 10 bases, J lost 5 bases, and 5 bases stayed unmatched. The CDR3 covers 11 residues. CDR1 and CDR2 from the germline V gene are MNHNS and SASEGT. CDR3 in amino acids: CANSQGDEQYF. In nucleotides, the CDR3 is TGTGCCAACTCCCAGGGGGACGAGCAGTACTTC.

The chain carries TRBV27 and TRBJ1-1; no reliable D call. Deletions cut 0 bases from V and 8 bases from J, with 13 bases between. Germline CDR1 MNHEY, CDR2 SMNVEV (reference sequence). CDR3 length: 14 residues. In DNA form, the CDR3 reads TGTGCCAGCAGTTTATCTTTCGGGAGCTTCGAAGCTTTCTTT. Translating it yields CASSLSFGSFEAFF.

This chain connects TRBV9 to TRBJ1-4, with 8 positions matching TRBD1. From germline, CDR1 is SGDLS and CDR2 YYNGEE. The CDR3 covers 15 residues. J gave up 7 bases and V 0 bases, and 5 bases lay outside the gene matches. CDR3 sequence (DNA): TGTGCCAGCAGCGTAGGTACAGGGGGAGGTGAAAAACTGTTTTTT. It yields the protein CASSVGTGGGEKLFF.

This clone was counted only a few times. The chain couples TRBV5-1 to TRBJ2-1, with 10 bases that match TRBD1. This CDR3 has 14 amino acids. The V gene end was trimmed by 6 bases and the J gene end by 2 bases; junction bases not matched to a gene: 2. Germline V CDR1 and CDR2: SGHRS, YFSETQ. The CDR3 DNA reads TGCGCCAGCACGGACAGGGGGGCCTACAATGAGCAGTTCTTC. It yields the protein CASTDRGAYNEQFF.

This clone was counted a single time. The CDR3 loop reads CASSFSVSYNEQFF. For the CDR3, the DNA is TGTGCCAGCAGTTTTTCCGTCTCCTACAATGAGCAGTTCTTC. This chain uses TRBV27 with TRBJ2-1; D ambiguous. This CDR3 spans 14 amino acids. Germline loops: CDR1 MNHEY, CDR2 SMNVEV (reference sequence). With 3 bases removed from V and 0 bases from J, the gap between germline ends came to 6 bases.

The rearrangement links TRBV13 to TRBJ2-7; 13 bases match TRBD2. Looked up from germline, CDR1 is PRHDT and CDR2 is FYEKMQ (reference sequence). The CDR3 spans 14 residues. The ends lost 4 bases at V and 6 bases at J; junction bases unmatched: 3. The CDR3 DNA is TGTGCCAGCAGCTCCCGGACTAGCGGGAGCGAGCAGTACTTC. It encodes CASSSRTSGSEQYF.

This chain joins TRBV6-1 and TRBJ1-1; weak D call: TRBD1 (5 bases). The CDR3 has 12 residues. The V gene's germline CDR1 is MNHNS and CDR2 SASEGT. V was shortened by 6 bases and J by 10 bases, with 15 bases between the two germline ends. The CDR3 DNA reads TGTGCCAGCAGCCCAAAGGGGTATGGAGCTTTCTTT. This translates into CASSPKGYGAFF.

The J gene is TRBJ2-2, the V gene TRBV11-1; TRBD1 matches 11 bases. CDR3 length equals 17 residues. CDR1 is SGHAT and CDR2 is FQDESV in the germline V gene (reference sequence). V gave up 5 bases and J gave up 1 base; unmatched junction bases: 6. The CDR3 here is CASSQPGTGGNTGELFF. CDR3 nucleotide sequence: TGTGCCAGCAGCCAACCCGGGACAGGGGGGAACACCGGGGAGCTGTTTTTT. The full variable domain, rest sourced from reference TRBV11-1 and TRBJ2-2, is EAEVAQSPRYKITEKSQAVAFWCDPISGHATLYWYRQILGQGPELLVQFQDESVVDDSQLPKDRFSAERLKGVDSTLKIQPAELGDSAMYLCASSQPGTGGNTGELFFGEGSRLTVL.

The chain links TRBV5-1 to TRBJ2-5; 9 bases agree with TRBD2. Per germline, CDR1 SGHRS and CDR2 YFSETQ. This CDR3 contains 14 residues. With V trimmed by 3 bases and J by 5 bases, 5 bases remained unmatched. Written as DNA, the CDR3 is TGCGCCAGCAGCTATAGCGGGAGCGGGGAGACCCAGTACTTC. Amino acids: CASSYSGSGETQYF. The variable domain in full, with the rest retrieved from reference TRBV5-1 and TRBJ2-5, is KAGVTQTPRYLIKTRGQQVTLSCSPISGHRSVSWYQQTPGQGLQFLFEYFSETQRNKGNFPGRFSGRQFSNSRSEMNVSTLELGDSALYLCASSYSGSGETQYFGPGTRLLVL.

The chain is built from TRBV5-1 and TRBJ2-7; 7 bases map to TRBD2. Unmatched junction bases numbered 10, after V lost 0 bases and J lost 7 bases. The length of the CDR3 is 15 residues. The V gene's germline CDR1 is SGHRS and CDR2 YFSETQ. CDR3 sequence: CASSLGGLNSGEQYF. The CDR3 DNA is TGCGCCAGCAGCTTGGGGGGACTAAACTCAGGGGAGCAGTACTTC. The full variable domain, with the rest looked up from reference TRBV5-1 and TRBJ2-7, is KAGVTQTPRYLIKTRGQQVTLSCSPISGHRSVSWYQQTPGQGLQFLFEYFSETQRNKGNFPGRFSGRQFSNSRSEMNVSTLELGDSALYLCASSLGGLNSGEQYFGPGTRLTVT.

This clone was recorded once. The chain combines TRBV25-1 with TRBJ2-1; no firm D call. The length of the CDR3 is 11 residues. Germline CDR1 and CDR2: MGHDK and SYGVNS. The ends were cut back, 5 bases at V and 9 bases at J, with 8 bases in the middle. CDR3: CASSPAAEQFF. The CDR3 nucleotides are TGTGCCAGCAGTCCGGCAGCTGAGCAGTTCTTC.

The chain's CDR3 is CASSLAGDNYEQYF. The CDR3 nucleotides read TGCGCCAGCAGCTTGGCAGGGGATAACTACGAGCAGTACTTC. The chain links TRBV5-1 to TRBJ2-7; possible D gene TRBD1, 6 bases. In germline, CDR1 is SGHRS, CDR2 YFSETQ. V lost 0 bases, J lost 3 bases, and 10 bases lay in between. This CDR3 region has 14 residues.

The V and J genes are TRBV28 and TRBJ1-2; D unclear. The CDR3 sequence is 13 residues long. Germline CDR1 MDHEN, CDR2 SYDVKM. The V gene lost 3 bases and the J gene lost 4 bases, with 9 bases spanning the gap. This CDR3 is CASSLSIIYGYTF. Here the CDR3 DNA reads TGTGCCAGCAGTTTGTCGATTATCTATGGCTACACCTTC.

The rearrangement joins TRBV30 to TRBJ1-5; tentatively, D is TRBD1 (5 bases). Germline CDR1 is GTSNPN and CDR2 is SVGIG (reference sequence). The CDR3 loop spans 15 amino acids. Trimming took 0 bases from V and 4 from J, leaving 13 bases between them. The CDR3 nucleotides read TGTGCCTGGAGTGTAGAGGGGCCGAGAAATCAGCCCCAGCATTTT. Its protein product is CAWSVEGPRNQPQHF.

The V call is TRBV11-2, the J call TRBJ2-4, with TRBD1 matching 7 bases. The CDR3 totals 17 residues. The V segment lost 4 bases and the J segment 0 bases; nucleotides outside the gene matches: 9. Per the germline V gene, CDR1 is SGHAT and CDR2 is FQNNGV. CDR3 nucleotide sequence: TGTGCCAGCAGCTCAGGACAGGAAGCACTAGCCAAAAACATTCAGTACTTC. Its protein is CASSSGQEALAKNIQYF.